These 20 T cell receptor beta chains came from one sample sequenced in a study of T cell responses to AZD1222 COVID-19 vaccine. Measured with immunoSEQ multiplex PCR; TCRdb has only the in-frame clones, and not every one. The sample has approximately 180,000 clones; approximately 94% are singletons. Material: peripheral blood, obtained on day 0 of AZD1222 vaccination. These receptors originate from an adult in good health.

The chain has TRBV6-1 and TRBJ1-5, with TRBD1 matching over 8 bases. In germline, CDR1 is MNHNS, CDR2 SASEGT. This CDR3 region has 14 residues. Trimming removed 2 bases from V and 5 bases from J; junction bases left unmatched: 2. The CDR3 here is CASSEWTGHQPQHF. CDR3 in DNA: TGTGCCAGCAGTGAATGGACAGGGCATCAGCCCCAGCATTTT.

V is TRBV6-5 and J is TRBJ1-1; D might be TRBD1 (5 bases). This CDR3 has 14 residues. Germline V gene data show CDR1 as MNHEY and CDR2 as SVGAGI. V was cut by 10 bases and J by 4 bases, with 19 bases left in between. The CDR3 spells CATRPGEGRTEAFF. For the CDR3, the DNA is TGTGCCACCCGCCCAGGTGAGGGACGCACTGAAGCTTTCTTT.

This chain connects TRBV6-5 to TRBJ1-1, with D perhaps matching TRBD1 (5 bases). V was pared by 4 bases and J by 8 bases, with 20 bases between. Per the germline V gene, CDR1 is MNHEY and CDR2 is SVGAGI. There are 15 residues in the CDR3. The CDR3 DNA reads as TGTGCCAGCAGTTCCGAAAACCAGGGACTTCCCGAAGCTTTCTTT. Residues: CASSSENQGLPEAFF.

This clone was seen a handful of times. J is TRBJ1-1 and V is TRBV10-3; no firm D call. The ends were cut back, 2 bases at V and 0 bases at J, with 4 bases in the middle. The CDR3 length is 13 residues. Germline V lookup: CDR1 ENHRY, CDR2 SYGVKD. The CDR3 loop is CAISEKLNTEAFF. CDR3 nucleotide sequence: TGTGCCATCAGTGAGAAGTTGAACACTGAAGCTTTCTTT.

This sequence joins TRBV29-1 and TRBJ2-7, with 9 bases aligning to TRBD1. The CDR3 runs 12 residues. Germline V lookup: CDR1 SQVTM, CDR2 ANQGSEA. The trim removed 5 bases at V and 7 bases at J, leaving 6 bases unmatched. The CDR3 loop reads CSVPGQGGEQYF. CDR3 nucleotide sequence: TGCAGCGTTCCGGGACAGGGTGGGGAGCAGTACTTC.

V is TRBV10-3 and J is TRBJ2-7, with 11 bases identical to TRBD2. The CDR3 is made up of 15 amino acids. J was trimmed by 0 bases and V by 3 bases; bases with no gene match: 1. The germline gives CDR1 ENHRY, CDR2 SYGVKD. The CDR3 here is CAISEGTSGSYEQYF. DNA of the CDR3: TGTGCCATCAGTGAAGGGACTAGCGGCTCCTACGAGCAGTACTTC.

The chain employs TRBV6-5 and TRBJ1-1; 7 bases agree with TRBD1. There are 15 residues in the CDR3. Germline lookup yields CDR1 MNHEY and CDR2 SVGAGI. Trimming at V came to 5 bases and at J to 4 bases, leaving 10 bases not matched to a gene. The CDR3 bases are TGTGCCAGCAGTCCCTTGGGACAGTCGACCACTGAAGCTTTCTTT. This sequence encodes CASSPLGQSTTEAFF.

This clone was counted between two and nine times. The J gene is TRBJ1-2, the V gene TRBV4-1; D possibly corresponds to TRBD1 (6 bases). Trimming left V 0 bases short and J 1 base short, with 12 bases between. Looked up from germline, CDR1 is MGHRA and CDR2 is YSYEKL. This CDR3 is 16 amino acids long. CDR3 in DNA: TGCGCCAGCAGCCAAGAAGGGGGGGGCAGTAACTATGGCTACACCTTC. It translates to CASSQEGGGSNYGYTF.

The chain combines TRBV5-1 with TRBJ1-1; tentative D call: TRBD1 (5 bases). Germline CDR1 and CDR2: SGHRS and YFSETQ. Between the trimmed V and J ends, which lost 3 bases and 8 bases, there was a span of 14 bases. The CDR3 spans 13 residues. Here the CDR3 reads CASSSDSGLEAFF. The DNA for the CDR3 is TGCGCCAGCAGCTCCGACTCAGGGCTAGAAGCTTTCTTT.

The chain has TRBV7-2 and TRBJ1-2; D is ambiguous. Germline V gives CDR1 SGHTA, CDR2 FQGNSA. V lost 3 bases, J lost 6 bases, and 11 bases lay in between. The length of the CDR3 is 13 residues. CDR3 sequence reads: CASSFTAVNGYTF. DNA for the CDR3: TGTGCCAGCAGCTTCACGGCGGTAAATGGCTACACCTTC. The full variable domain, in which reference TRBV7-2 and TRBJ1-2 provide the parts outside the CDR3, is GAGVSQSPSNKVTEKGKDVELRCDPISGHTALYWYRQSLGQGLEFLIYFQGNSAPDKSGLPSDRFSAERTGGSVSTLTIQRTQQEDSAVYLCASSFTAVNGYTFGSGTRLTVV.

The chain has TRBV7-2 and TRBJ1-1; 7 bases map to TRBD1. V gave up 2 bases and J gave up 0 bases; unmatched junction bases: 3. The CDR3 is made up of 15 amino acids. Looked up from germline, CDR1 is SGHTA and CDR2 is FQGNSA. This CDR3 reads CASSLSGGMNTEAFF. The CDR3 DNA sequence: TGTGCCAGCAGCTTATCAGGGGGTATGAACACTGAAGCTTTCTTT.

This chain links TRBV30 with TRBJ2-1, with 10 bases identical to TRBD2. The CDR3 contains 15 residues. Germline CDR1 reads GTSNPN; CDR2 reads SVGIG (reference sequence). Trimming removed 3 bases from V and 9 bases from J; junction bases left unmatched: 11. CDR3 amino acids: CAWRRAGGGLGEQFF. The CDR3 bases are TGTGCCTGGAGAAGAGCGGGAGGGGGCTTAGGTGAGCAGTTCTTC.

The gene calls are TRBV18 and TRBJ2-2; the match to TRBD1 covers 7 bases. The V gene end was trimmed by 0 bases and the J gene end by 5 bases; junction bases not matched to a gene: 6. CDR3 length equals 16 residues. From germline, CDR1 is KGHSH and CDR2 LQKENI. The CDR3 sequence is CASSPPAQGLTGELFF. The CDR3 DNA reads TGTGCCAGCTCACCACCGGCACAGGGGTTGACCGGGGAGCTGTTTTTT.

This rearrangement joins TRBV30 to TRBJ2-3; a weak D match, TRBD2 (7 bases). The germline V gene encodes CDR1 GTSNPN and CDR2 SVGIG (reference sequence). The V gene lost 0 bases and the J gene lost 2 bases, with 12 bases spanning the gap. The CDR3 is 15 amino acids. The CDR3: CAWSVQAGHTDTQYF. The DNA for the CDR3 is TGTGCCTGGAGTGTACAAGCGGGACACACAGATACGCAGTATTTT.

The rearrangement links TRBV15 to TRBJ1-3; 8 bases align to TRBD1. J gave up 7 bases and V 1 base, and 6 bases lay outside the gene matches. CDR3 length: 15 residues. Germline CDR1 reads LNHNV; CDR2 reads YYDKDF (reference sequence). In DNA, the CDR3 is TGTGCCACCAGCAGAGGGGGCCAGGGGGCGAACACCATATATTTT. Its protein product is CATSRGGQGANTIYF.

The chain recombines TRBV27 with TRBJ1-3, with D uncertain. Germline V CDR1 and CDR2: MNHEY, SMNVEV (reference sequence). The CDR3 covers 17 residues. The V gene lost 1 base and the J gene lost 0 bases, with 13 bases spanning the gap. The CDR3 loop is CASSLLGPSASGNTIYF. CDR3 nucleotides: TGTGCCAGCAGTTTATTAGGGCCATCCGCCTCTGGAAACACCATATATTTT.

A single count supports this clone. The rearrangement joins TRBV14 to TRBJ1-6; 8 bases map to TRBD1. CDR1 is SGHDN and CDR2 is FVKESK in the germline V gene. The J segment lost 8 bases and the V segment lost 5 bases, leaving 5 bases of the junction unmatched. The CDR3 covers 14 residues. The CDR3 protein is CASSYRGDHSPLHF. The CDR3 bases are TGTGCCAGCAGCTACAGGGGGGACCATTCACCCCTCCACTTT. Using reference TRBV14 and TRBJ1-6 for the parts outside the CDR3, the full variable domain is EAGVTQFPSHSVIEKGQTVTLRCDPISGHDNLYWYRRVMGKEIKFLLHFVKESKQDESGMPNNRFLAERTGGTYSTLKVQPAELEDSGVYFCASSYRGDHSPLHFGNGTRLTVT.

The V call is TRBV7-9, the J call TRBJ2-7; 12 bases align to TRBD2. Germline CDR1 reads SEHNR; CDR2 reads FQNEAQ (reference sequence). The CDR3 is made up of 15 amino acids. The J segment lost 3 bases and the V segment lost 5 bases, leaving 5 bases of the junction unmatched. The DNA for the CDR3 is TGTGCCAGCAGCCGAGGACTAGCGGGACTCTACGAGCAGTACTTC. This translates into CASSRGLAGLYEQYF.

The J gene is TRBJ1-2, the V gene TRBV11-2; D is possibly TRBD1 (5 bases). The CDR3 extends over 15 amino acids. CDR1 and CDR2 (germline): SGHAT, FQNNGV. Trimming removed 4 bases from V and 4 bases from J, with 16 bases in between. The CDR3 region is CASSSSRTSLYGYTF. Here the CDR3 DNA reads TGTGCCAGCAGCTCTTCTCGGACATCCCTCTATGGCTACACCTTC.

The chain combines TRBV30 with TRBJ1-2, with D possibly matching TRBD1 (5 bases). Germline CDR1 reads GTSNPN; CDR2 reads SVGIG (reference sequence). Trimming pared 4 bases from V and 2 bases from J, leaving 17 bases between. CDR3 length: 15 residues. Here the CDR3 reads CAWNLGVGVNYGYTF. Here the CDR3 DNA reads TGTGCCTGGAACCTCGGGGTAGGGGTGAACTATGGCTACACCTTC.